The clone carrying this T cell receptor beta chain was observed a few times. These data belong to a study of T-cell reconstitution after alpha-beta-depleted transplantation in children. The length of the CDR3 is 14 residues. Trimming stripped 1 base from V and 3 bases from J, with 10 bases between. Germline V gives CDR1 MGHRA, CDR2 YSYEKL. TCRbeta library construction was performed incorporating unique molecular identifiers. Using its own MiXCR run on the PCR reads, TCRdb lists one record per CDR3 protein. The profile shows about 610,000 distinct CDR3 sequences, roughly a tenth of them singletons. The specimen comprised PBMCs from the stem cell graft donor, sampled from the stem cell graft. The TCR sequence derives from a human donor who donated a stem cell graft to a child with acute myeloid leukemia. The chain carries TRBV4-1 and TRBJ2-7; D possibly corresponds to TRBD2 (6 bases). The CDR3 region is CASSQGGLLYEQYF. The CDR3 coding sequence is TGCGCCAGCAGCCAAGGGGGACTCCTCTACGAGCAGTACTTC.